The clone carrying this TCR beta chain was seen a single time. Its antigen is as yet unknown. These data are taken from a study of radiation and T cells in renal cell carcinoma. CDR1 and CDR2 (germline): SGHRS, YFSETQ. The CDR3 spans 15 residues. J was trimmed by 4 bases and V by 1 base; bases with no gene match: 8. Using immunoSEQ multiplex PCR, the repertoire was profiled, and TCRdb retains in-frame clones only, with some absent. This table holds around 100,000 clones, 80% to 90% found once. Study-level findings and limits: In blood, top tumor clones expanded by 2 weeks, shrinking by 4.

The time point here: blood 4 weeks post-SBRT, at nephrectomy. The treatment here: 15 Gy SBRT to primary tumor, nephrectomy 4 weeks later. Nephrectomy followed 15 Gy stereotactic body radiation by 4 weeks. Blood was sampled at baseline, 2 weeks and 4 weeks after SBRT. The patient's renal cell carcinoma had clear cell pathology. V and J are TRBV5-1 and TRBJ2-7; TRBD1 matches at 7 bases. This TCR was sampled from a man between 60 and 75 years old with renal cell carcinoma. Sequencing used blood, obtained from a patient whose treatment included radiotherapy and nephrectomy. CDR3 nucleotide sequence: TGCGCCAGCAGCTTGTCGACAGGGTCGGGTTACGAGCAGTACTTC. Translated, it gives CASSLSTGSGYEQYF. The variable domain in full, with the rest retrieved from reference TRBV5-1 and TRBJ2-7, is KAGVTQTPRYLIKTRGQQVTLSCSPISGHRSVSWYQQTPGQGLQFLFEYFSETQRNKGNFPGRFSGRQFSNSRSEMNVSTLELGDSALYLCASSLSTGSGYEQYFGPGTRLTVT.